This entry lists 11 T cell receptor beta chains sequenced from one sample in a study of T cell responses to AZD1222 COVID-19 vaccine. The protocol was immunoSEQ multiplex PCR, while the TCRdb copy is restricted to in-frame clones and leaves out a portion. Here the sample spans some 180,000 clones, 70% to 90% being singletons. The specimen comprised peripheral blood, sampled on day 0 of AZD1222 vaccination. The receptors stem from an adult in good health.

The table lists this clone with a count of one. This chain links TRBV12-3 or TRBV12-4 with TRBJ1-3; D is possibly TRBD1 (5 bases). The CDR3 contains 12 residues. Trimming shortened V by 6 bases and J by 4 bases, and 7 bases separated the two germline ends. CDR3 loop: CASRWGGNTIYF. CDR3 coding DNA: TGTGCCAGCAGATGGGGCGGAAACACCATATATTTT.

The J gene is TRBJ1-5, the V gene TRBV2, with D unclear. Trimming took 4 bases from V and 4 from J, leaving 8 bases between them. This CDR3 has 13 amino acids. Germline CDR1 reads SNHLY; CDR2 reads FYNNEI. Here the CDR3 DNA reads TGTGCCAGCAGTGGAGGAGCAAATCAGCCCCAGCATTTT. Protein: CASSGGANQPQHF.

This chain uses TRBV30 with TRBJ1-3, with no clear D. In germline, CDR1 is GTSNPN, CDR2 SVGIG (reference sequence). This CDR3 region has 12 residues. The V gene lost 4 bases and the J gene lost 2 bases, with 6 bases spanning the gap. CDR3 residues: CAWKGTGNTIYF. The CDR3 coding sequence is TGTGCCTGGAAAGGAACTGGAAACACCATATATTTT.

The V call is TRBV11-2, the J call TRBJ1-2; D is undetermined. The germline V and J ends were trimmed by 1 base and 1 base, with 7 bases remaining between them. The germline gives CDR1 SGHAT, CDR2 FQNNGV. The CDR3 has 14 amino acids. The CDR3 bases are TGTGCCAGCAGCTTAGCTGGGAATAACTATGGCTACACCTTC. Its protein is CASSLAGNNYGYTF.

The sample holds one count of this clone. V is TRBV5-1 and J is TRBJ2-7; 7 positions agree with TRBD1. The V and J ends lost 4 bases and 4 bases, in that order; junction bases with no gene match: 11. CDR1 is SGHRS and CDR2 is YFSETQ in the germline V gene. The CDR3 is 15 residues long. The chain's CDR3 is CASSGEPGQRYEQYF. The CDR3 nucleotides are TGCGCCAGCAGCGGAGAGCCGGGACAGAGGTACGAGCAGTACTTC.

The V and J genes are TRBV5-1 and TRBJ1-3, with D possibly TRBD1 on 5 matching bases. Trimming cost V 0 bases and J 2 bases, with 9 bases left between them. The CDR3 runs 15 residues. Germline CDR1 and CDR2: SGHRS and YFSETQ. CDR3 amino acids: CASSLEGNAGNTIYF. The CDR3 bases are TGCGCCAGCAGCTTGGAGGGGAATGCTGGAAACACCATATATTTT.

The chain couples TRBV5-3 to TRBJ2-1; D not resolved. TRBV5-3 counts as an open reading frame of uncertain function. The CDR3 is made up of 10 amino acids. Trimming removed 3 bases at V and 15 bases at J, with 10 bases between. CDR3: CARSSPLLFF. In nucleotides, the CDR3 is TGTGCCAGAAGCTCCCCTCTTCTGTTCTTC.

V is TRBV6-6 and J is TRBJ1-6; 9 bases map to TRBD1. V was pared by 0 bases and J by 4 bases, with 1 base of the junction left unmatched. Germline CDR1 is MNHNY and CDR2 is SVGAGI (reference sequence). This CDR3 region has 16 residues. The CDR3 DNA reads as TGTGCCAGCAGTTACTCGACAGGGGGGTATAATTCACCCCTCCACTTT. Translating it yields CASSYSTGGYNSPLHF.

The V and J genes are TRBV6-6 and TRBJ2-7; 7 bases agree with TRBD1. CDR1 MNHNY and CDR2 SVGAGI come from the germline V gene (reference sequence). Trimming took 5 bases from V and 3 from J; bases not matched to a gene: 13. This CDR3 comprises 16 residues. CDR3 in amino acids: CASSPLGQVSIYEQYF. The CDR3 DNA follows: TGTGCCAGCAGTCCCCTCGGACAGGTATCTATCTACGAGCAGTACTTC.

The chain uses TRBV3-1 (or the pseudogene TRBV3-2) and TRBJ2-3; TRBD2 matches at 7 bases. CDR1 is LGHDT, CDR2 YNNKEL, per germline (reference sequence). The CDR3 has 14 amino acids. With V trimmed by 4 bases and J by 5 bases, 6 bases remained unmatched. The CDR3 loop is CASSRRELIDTQYF. CDR3 nucleotides: TGTGCCAGCAGCCGGCGGGAGCTCATAGATACGCAGTATTTT.

A remark on this clone: Other DNA sequences within the sample encode an identical CDR3. V is TRBV9 and J is TRBJ1-5; D unclear. CDR1 and CDR2 (germline): SGDLS, YYNGEE. Trimming took 0 bases from V and 0 from J, leaving 4 bases between them. The CDR3 contains 14 residues. CDR3 region: CASSVEGSNQPQHF. CDR3 nucleotide sequence: TGTGCCAGCAGCGTAGAAGGTAGCAATCAGCCCCAGCATTTT.